The 31 T cell receptor beta chains below come from one sample, sequenced in a study of early T cells in non-severe SARS-CoV-2 infection (dated by TCRdb to 2020 to 2023). The library came from 5' RACE. The data were produced on a NextSeq 500. TCRdb trimmed the raw reads at Q25, called clones with MiXCR and kept productive beta chains. Records with the same CDR3 protein are collapsed into one entry carrying the most frequent genes and DNA. Present in this sample are about 61,000 distinct CDR3 sequences, approximately 12% of which were seen just once. Clones ranked in the top ten supply roughly 1.2% of the sample. The sample consisted of whole blood, taken at baseline. All receptors derive from an adult who was a healthcare worker with PCR-confirmed SARS-CoV-2 infection or an uninfected control (not recorded which). The donor label of this sample is uncertain.

This clonotype was picked up a small number of times. For the CDR3, the DNA is TGTGCCAGCAGCCAAGTCGAGAGGGATTACACCATATATTTT. Translated, it gives CASSQVERDYTIYF. The rearrangement joins TRBV3-1 to TRBJ1-3; D remains unclear. The germline V gene encodes CDR1 LGHDT and CDR2 YNNKEL (reference sequence). This CDR3 region has 14 residues. V lost 1 base and J 8 bases, leaving 12 bases between the germline ends.

This clonotype showed up many times. The V call is TRBV24-1, the J call TRBJ1-2; TRBD1 matches 11 bases. J was trimmed by 7 bases and V by 4 bases; bases with no gene match: 7. The CDR3 loop spans 15 amino acids. CDR1 and CDR2 (germline): KGHDR, SFDVKD. CDR3 in amino acids: CATSETGTGGAGYTF. CDR3 nucleotides: TGTGCCACCAGTGAGACCGGGACAGGGGGTGCTGGCTACACCTTC.

This clonotype was counted many times. The chain carries TRBV7-2 and TRBJ2-1; 9 bases line up with TRBD1. The CDR3 runs to 15 residues. From germline, CDR1 is SGHTA and CDR2 FQGNSA. V was clipped by 5 bases and J by 2 bases; unmatched bases: 4. CDR3 sequence (DNA): TGTGCCAGCAGCCTTCGACAGGGGGCCTACAATGAGCAGTTCTTC. Translated: CASSLRQGAYNEQFF.

This clonotype was found many times. The chain carries TRBV9 and TRBJ1-2; 7 nucleotides line up with TRBD1. The V segment lost 4 bases and the J segment 7 bases; nucleotides outside the gene matches: 16. From germline, CDR1 is SGDLS and CDR2 YYNGEE. The CDR3 has 16 residues. The CDR3 reads CASSPHSTGSGGGYTF. The CDR3 nucleotides read TGTGCCAGCAGCCCTCACTCGACAGGCTCAGGGGGTGGCTACACCTTC.

This clonotype was detected many times. The V call is TRBV30, the J call TRBJ1-6, with D possibly matching TRBD1 (6 bases). Per germline, CDR1 GTSNPN and CDR2 SVGIG (reference sequence). The CDR3 totals 14 residues. V was clipped by 4 bases and J by 14 bases, with 21 bases between them. CDR3 in amino acids: CAWNEGPLPGALHF. CDR3 sequence (DNA): TGTGCCTGGAATGAGGGGCCTCTCCCAGGGGCCCTCCACTTT.

This chain links TRBV19 with TRBJ2-3; weak D call: TRBD2 (5 bases). The CDR3 spans 15 residues. Trimming removed 5 bases at V and 1 base at J, with 13 bases between. Germline V gene sequence: CDR1 LNHDA, CDR2 SQIVND (reference sequence). The CDR3 spells CASSDPYGGTDTQYF. In DNA, the CDR3 is TGTGCCAGTAGTGATCCCTACGGGGGCACAGATACGCAGTATTTT.

V usage is TRBV20-1 and J usage is TRBJ1-3; 8 bases are shared with TRBD1. Germline V CDR1 and CDR2: DFQATT, SNEGSKA (reference sequence). The CDR3 length is 15 residues. V lost 2 bases, J lost 4 bases, and 7 bases stayed unmatched. CDR3 in amino acids: CSARNQGARGNTIYF. The DNA of the CDR3 is TGCAGTGCTAGAAATCAGGGGGCTCGCGGAAACACCATATATTTT.

This clonotype came up a few times. The chain links TRBV11-3 to TRBJ2-2, with D hard to call. The CDR3 is 13 residues long. V was pared by 0 bases and J by 8 bases, with 7 bases between. The germline gives CDR1 SGHNT, CDR2 YENEEA. The CDR3 sequence is CASSLDSLGELFF. CDR3 nucleotides: TGTGCCAGCAGCTTAGATAGCCTAGGGGAGCTGTTTTTT.

V usage is TRBV4-2 and J usage is TRBJ2-4; the D is unclear. Trimming removed 0 bases at V and 0 bases at J, with 21 bases between. This CDR3 comprises 20 residues. Germline loops: CDR1 LGHNA, CDR2 YNFKEQ. The DNA of the CDR3 is TGTGCCAGCAGCCAAGATAGGAACAGTGGTAGTATACTAGCCAAAAACATTCAGTACTTC. It yields the protein CASSQDRNSGSILAKNIQYF.

This clonotype was detected many times. As DNA, the CDR3 is TGTGCCAGCAGTTTCAAGCGGGGAACAGATACGCAGTATTTT. This translates into CASSFKRGTDTQYF. V usage is TRBV27 and J usage is TRBJ2-3; 7 nucleotides line up with TRBD2. The CDR3 sequence is 14 residues long. J gave up 3 bases and V 3 bases, and 3 bases lay outside the gene matches. The germline V gene has CDR1 MNHEY and CDR2 SMNVEV (reference sequence).

This clonotype appeared a single time. This chain links TRBV6-2 or TRBV6-3 with TRBJ2-5, with 10 bases fitting TRBD1. CDR3 length equals 13 residues. With V trimmed by 4 bases and J by 8 bases, 4 bases remained unmatched. Germline V gene lookup returns CDR1 MNHEY and CDR2 SVGEGT. The CDR3 sequence is CASSSDRGLTQYF. CDR3 nucleotides: TGTGCCAGCAGTTCCGACAGGGGGCTTACCCAGTACTTC.

This clonotype occurred a few times. The chain uses TRBV30 and TRBJ1-5; possibly TRBD1 for D (6 bases). V was pared by 4 bases and J by 1 base, with 11 bases between. CDR3 size: 14 residues. CDR1 GTSNPN and CDR2 SVGIG come from the germline V gene (reference sequence). The CDR3 DNA reads as TGTGCCTGGAATATAGGGGGGAGCAATCAGCCCCAGCATTTT. Translated, it gives CAWNIGGSNQPQHF.

The chain couples TRBV7-3 to TRBJ2-2, with a weak D call TRBD1 (5 bases). Trimming removed 6 bases from V and 6 bases from J, with 14 bases in between. From germline, CDR1 is SGHTA and CDR2 FQGTGA. The CDR3 loop spans 14 amino acids. Here the CDR3 DNA reads TGTGCCAGCAGAAACAGGAAAGGCGCCGGGGAGCTGTTTTTT. It encodes CASRNRKGAGELFF.

This clonotype was found many times. The chain recombines TRBV7-9 with TRBJ2-3; D is uncertain. The length of the CDR3 is 11 residues. V dropped 4 bases and J dropped 6 bases, with 5 bases sitting between them. The V gene's germline CDR1 is SEHNR and CDR2 FQNEAQ (reference sequence). CDR3 region: CASSSVDTQYF. The CDR3 DNA reads TGTGCCAGCAGCTCGGTCGATACGCAGTATTTT.

The chain carries TRBV9 and TRBJ1-2; TRBD1 might be the D (5 bases). The CDR3 extends over 14 amino acids. Germline V gene lookup returns CDR1 SGDLS and CDR2 YYNGEE. The V end was cut by 0 bases, the J end by 8 bases, with 14 bases between. Written as DNA, the CDR3 is TGTGCCAGCAGCGTAGGGCAGGGATTTCGCGGCTACACCTTC. As protein: CASSVGQGFRGYTF.

A word on this clonotype: Here the CDR3 omits its conserved ending phenylalanine or tryptophan, so a read error is the likely source. The V gene is TRBV6-1, the J gene TRBJ1-1, with a possible D match to TRBD1 (5 bases). The CDR3 contains 14 residues. Deletions cut 3 bases from V and 7 bases from J, with 15 bases between. From germline, CDR1 is MNHNS and CDR2 SASEGT. As DNA, the CDR3 is TGTGCCAGCAGTGATGACCCGGCGGGGGGTGAAGCTTTCCTT. Its translation: CASSDDPAGGEAFL.

This clonotype has only a few counts. V and J are TRBV9 and TRBJ1-6; the D is unclear. CDR3 length equals 14 residues. Germline CDR1 reads SGDLS; CDR2 reads YYNGEE. The V end was cut by 6 bases, the J end by 0 bases, with 7 bases between. The CDR3 DNA reads as TGTGCCAGCACTTATAGCTCCTATAATTCACCCCTCCACTTT. The encoded protein is CASTYSSYNSPLHF.

The chain is built from TRBV10-3 and TRBJ2-7; D is perhaps TRBD1 or TRBD2 (6 bases each). Germline values: CDR1 ENHRY, CDR2 SYGVKD. Trimming took 4 bases from V and 7 from J, leaving 14 bases between them. This CDR3 region has 13 residues. The CDR3 DNA reads TGTGCCATCAGTGGCGGCGGGACATATGAGCAGTACGTC. Amino acids: CAISGGGTYEQYV.

This clonotype appeared many times. The chain links TRBV3-1 to TRBJ2-3; tentative D call: TRBD1 (6 bases). From germline, CDR1 is LGHDT and CDR2 YNNKEL (reference sequence). Trimming pared 3 bases from V and 2 bases from J, leaving 9 bases between. The CDR3 totals 14 residues. The CDR3 loop is CASSQGATTDTQYF. The CDR3 DNA is TGTGCCAGCAGCCAGGGGGCCACCACAGATACGCAGTATTTT.

This clonotype was detected only a few times. This chain joins TRBV5-1 and TRBJ2-3; D unresolved. Trimming took 2 bases from V and 0 from J, leaving 7 bases between them. Germline V lookup: CDR1 SGHRS, CDR2 YFSETQ. CDR3 length: 14 amino acids. The CDR3 here is CASSFSESTDTQYF. The CDR3 DNA follows: TGCGCCAGCAGCTTTTCGGAAAGCACAGATACGCAGTATTTT. Complete variable domain (other parts from reference TRBV5-1 and TRBJ2-3): KAGVTQTPRYLIKTRGQQVTLSCSPISGHRSVSWYQQTPGQGLQFLFEYFSETQRNKGNFPGRFSGRQFSNSRSEMNVSTLELGDSALYLCASSFSESTDTQYFGPGTRLTVL.

The chain joins TRBV6-5 to TRBJ2-1; 13 bases are a match to TRBD2. Trimming removed 5 bases from V and 9 bases from J; junction bases left unmatched: 10. This CDR3 contains 16 residues. Per germline, CDR1 MNHEY and CDR2 SVGAGI. The CDR3 protein is CASSLTLAGGRGEQFF. The CDR3 DNA sequence: TGTGCCAGCAGTCTAACACTAGCGGGGGGGCGCGGTGAGCAGTTCTTC.

This clonotype was seen at least ten times. The CDR3 reads CASSIAVSYNEQFF. The CDR3 coding sequence is TGTGCCAGCAGCATAGCCGTCTCCTACAATGAGCAGTTCTTC. The genes are TRBV21-1 and TRBJ2-1. TRBV21-1 is recorded as a pseudogene. The CDR3 has 14 amino acids.

The chain is built from TRBV30 and TRBJ2-7; 7 nucleotides align to TRBD1. The CDR3 contains 14 residues. The germline gives CDR1 GTSNPN, CDR2 SVGIG (reference sequence). V dropped 0 bases and J dropped 6; count of bases not matched to a gene: 8. The DNA for the CDR3 is TGTGCCTGGAGTGTACAGGGGTATATGGCCGAGCAGTACGTC. Translating gives CAWSVQGYMAEQYV.

This clonotype was seen ten or more times. The V call is TRBV19, the J call TRBJ1-2, with D possibly matching TRBD1 (5 bases). Between the trimmed V and J ends, which lost 5 bases and 5 bases, there was a span of 21 bases. Germline CDR1 reads LNHDA; CDR2 reads SQIVND (reference sequence). This CDR3 spans 16 amino acids. The CDR3: CASSSTLPQASYGYTF. The CDR3 bases are TGTGCCAGTAGTTCCACCCTCCCACAGGCCTCTTATGGCTACACCTTC.

CDR3 protein: CASRGQGAGTGELFF. The DNA of the CDR3 is TGTGCCAGCAGGGGACAGGGGGCCGGCACCGGGGAGCTGTTTTTT. The genes are TRBV7-6 and TRBJ2-2; 12 bases fit TRBD1. In germline, CDR1 is SGHVS, CDR2 FNYEAQ. After removal of 6 bases from V and 4 bases from J, the junction contained 3 bases not matched to a gene. This CDR3 has 15 residues. Supplemented by reference TRBV7-6 and TRBJ2-2, the full variable domain reads GAGVSQSPRYKVTKRGQDVALRCDPISGHVSLYWYRQALGQGPEFLTYFNYEAQQDKSGLPNDRFSAERPEGSISTLTIQRTEQRDSAMYRCASRGQGAGTGELFFGEGSRLTVL.

This clonotype was recorded a few times. The junction departs from the called germline gene at one end, perhaps through a read error. This chain links TRBV20-1 with TRBJ2-3; no clear D. Germline V lookup: CDR1 DFQATT, CDR2 SNEGSKA (reference sequence). The CDR3 contains 12 residues. In DNA, the CDR3 is TGTAGTGCTAGAGTTAGCACAGATACGCAGTATTTT. Amino acids: CSARVSTDTQYF.

The V and J genes are TRBV5-5 and TRBJ2-3, with TRBD1 identical over 7 bases. Germline CDR1 is SGHKS and CDR2 is YYEKEE (reference sequence). V lost 5 bases, J lost 1 base, and 7 bases stayed unmatched. The CDR3 covers 15 residues. CDR3 nucleotides: TGTGCCAGCAGTACCCGAGGACAGGGCACAGATACGCAGTATTTT. This sequence encodes CASSTRGQGTDTQYF. Together with reference TRBV5-5 and TRBJ2-3, the CDR3 gives the full variable domain: DAGVTQSPTHLIKTRGQQVTLRCSPISGHKSVSWYQQVLGQGPQFIFQYYEKEERGRGNFPDRFSARQFPNYSSELNVNALLLGDSALYLCASSTRGQGTDTQYFGPGTRLTVL.

This clonotype was recorded a few times. The chain combines TRBV2 with TRBJ2-2, with TRBD1 identical over 7 bases. J gave up 4 bases and V 8 bases, and 10 bases lay outside the gene matches. The germline gives CDR1 SNHLY, CDR2 FYNNEI. CDR3 size: 15 residues. This CDR3 is CASRSTGSSTGELFF. The CDR3 DNA reads TGTGCCAGCCGGTCGACAGGGTCAAGCACCGGGGAGCTGTTTTTT.

This clonotype came up once. This rearrangement joins TRBV5-4 to TRBJ2-1, with 13 bases identical to TRBD2. CDR1 is SGHNT, CDR2 YYREEE, per germline (reference sequence). V lost 5 bases and J lost 0; bases outside the gene matches: 11. The CDR3 length is 19 residues. CDR3 residues: CASRPTSGGSRSSYNEQFF. The DNA of the CDR3 is TGTGCCAGCAGACCGACTAGCGGGGGGTCCCGGAGCTCCTACAATGAGCAGTTCTTC.

The rearrangement uses TRBV20-1 and TRBJ1-3; no clear D. This CDR3 comprises 14 residues. Germline CDR1 DFQATT, CDR2 SNEGSKA (reference sequence). V lost 6 bases and J lost 4, with 16 bases in between. This CDR3 reads CSATPAVAGNTIYF. The DNA of the CDR3 is TGCAGTGCCACACCGGCCGTAGCGGGAAACACCATATATTTT.

This clonotype was found a few times. The rearrangement links TRBV11-1 to TRBJ2-7; possible D gene TRBD2, 5 bases. V dropped 1 base and J dropped 3 bases, with 7 bases sitting between them. The CDR3 loop spans 13 amino acids. Germline V gives CDR1 SGHAT, CDR2 FQDESV (reference sequence). The CDR3 loop reads CASSLERYYEQYV. CDR3 bases: TGTGCCAGCAGCTTAGAGCGGTACTACGAGCAGTACGTC.